This is a list of T cell receptor beta chains from one sample in a study of blood T cell repertoires in COVID-19. TCRdb keeps only in-frame clones here, not all; method: immunoSEQ multiplex PCR. The sample lists roughly 380,000 clones; approximately 90% were seen once. The sequenced material came from peripheral blood. The receptor set was obtained from a woman in her thirties or forties with COVID-19, enrolled during active disease. Each CDR3 is given with its conserved first and last residue. Each record gives: J gene, D gene, clone size, V gene, CDR3 length, CDR3 DNA, CDR3 protein. A D gene is named only where the DNA matches it firmly. The size entry is marked missing in some rows and otherwise reads once, few, many or a size class.

J gene: TRBJ1-2; D gene: TRBD1; clone size: NA; V gene: TRBV29-1; CDR3 length: 13; CDR3 DNA: TGCAGCGTTGAAAGGGACAGGGATCATGGCTACACCTTC; CDR3 protein: CSVERDRDHGYTF
J gene: TRBJ1-1; D gene: NA; clone size: few; V gene: TRBV2; CDR3 length: 14; CDR3 DNA: TGTGCCAGCAGTATAGGGGCCGGTGGAACTGAAGCTTTCTTT; CDR3 protein: CASSIGAGGTEAFF
J gene: TRBJ1-1; D gene: NA; clone size: NA; V gene: TRBV19; CDR3 length: 14; CDR3 DNA: TGTGCCAGTAGGATCGGTCAGGGAAACACTGAAGCTTTCTTT; CDR3 protein: CASRIGQGNTEAFF
J gene: TRBJ1-5; D gene: NA; clone size: NA; V gene: TRBV6-2/TRBV6-3; CDR3 length: 17; CDR3 DNA: TGTGCCAGCAACCCTACGCGGGGGCCATACTCCAATCAGCCCCAGCATTTT; CDR3 protein: CASNPTRGPYSNQPQHF
J gene: TRBJ1-2; D gene: NA; clone size: NA; V gene: TRBV12-3/TRBV12-4; CDR3 length: 13; CDR3 DNA: TGTGCCAGCAGTCCTCAGGGGAGCTATGGCTACACCTTC; CDR3 protein: CASSPQGSYGYTF
J gene: TRBJ2-7; D gene: NA; clone size: few; V gene: TRBV25-1; CDR3 length: 12; CDR3 DNA: TGTGCCAGCAGTCCCCAACCGGGGGAGCAGTACTTC; CDR3 protein: CASSPQPGEQYF
J gene: TRBJ1-5; D gene: TRBD1; clone size: NA; V gene: TRBV27; CDR3 length: 17; CDR3 DNA: TGTGCCAGCAGTCATAGACAGGGACGACTCCCTGATCAGCCCCAGCATTTT; CDR3 protein: CASSHRQGRLPDQPQHF
J gene: TRBJ1-5; D gene: NA; clone size: once; V gene: TRBV2; CDR3 length: 14; CDR3 DNA: TGTGCCAGCACAGTGACTCATAGCAATCAGCCCCAGCATTTT; CDR3 protein: CASTVTHSNQPQHF
J gene: TRBJ1-2; D gene: TRBD1; clone size: NA; V gene: TRBV7-3; CDR3 length: 13; CDR3 DNA: TGTGCCAGCGCCTGGACAGGGGGCTATGGCTACACCTTC; CDR3 protein: CASAWTGGYGYTF
J gene: TRBJ1-2; D gene: TRBD1; clone size: NA; V gene: TRBV13; CDR3 length: 15; CDR3 DNA: TGTGCCAGCAGCTCGGGGACAGGGGAGCTTAGTGGCTACACCTTC; CDR3 protein: CASSSGTGELSGYTF
J gene: TRBJ2-2; D gene: TRBD2; clone size: NA; V gene: TRBV27; CDR3 length: 18; CDR3 DNA: TGTGCCAGCAGTCTCAAGGCTCTAGCGGGAGGGGACACCGGGGAGCTGTTTTTT; CDR3 protein: CASSLKALAGGDTGELFF
J gene: TRBJ2-3; D gene: TRBD2; clone size: NA; V gene: TRBV7-8; CDR3 length: 16; CDR3 DNA: TGTGCCAGCAGCTCGAGACTAGCGGAGAGCACAGATACGCAGTATTTT; CDR3 protein: CASSSRLAESTDTQYF
J gene: TRBJ2-7; D gene: NA; clone size: NA; V gene: TRBV6-5; CDR3 length: 15; CDR3 DNA: TGTGCCAGCAGTTACTCCAGTGCCTTCTCCTACGAGCAGTACTTC; CDR3 protein: CASSYSSAFSYEQYF
J gene: TRBJ1-5; D gene: NA; clone size: NA; V gene: TRBV28; CDR3 length: 20; CDR3 DNA: TGTGCCAGCAGTTTATGGCTTGGCCAGGCGAAGGCCCCGAACAATCAGCCCCAGCATTTT; CDR3 protein: CASSLWLGQAKAPNNQPQHF
J gene: TRBJ2-7; D gene: NA; clone size: NA; V gene: TRBV5-8; CDR3 length: 15; CDR3 DNA: TGTGCCAGCAGCTTGCGAGGGACTGCATCCTACGAGCAGTACTTC; CDR3 protein: CASSLRGTASYEQYF
J gene: TRBJ2-1; D gene: NA; clone size: NA; V gene: TRBV19; CDR3 length: 15; CDR3 DNA: TGTGCCAGTAGGCTCGATCCCCTCGGCTACAATGAGCAGTTCTTC; CDR3 protein: CASRLDPLGYNEQFF
J gene: TRBJ1-6; D gene: TRBD1; clone size: NA; V gene: TRBV9; CDR3 length: 15; CDR3 DNA: TGTGCCAGCAGCGGAAGGCCAGGGGGTAATTCACCCCTCCACTTT; CDR3 protein: CASSGRPGGNSPLHF
J gene: TRBJ2-5; D gene: TRBD1; clone size: NA; V gene: TRBV4-1; CDR3 length: 16; CDR3 DNA: TGCGCCAGCAGCCAAGAAGGGACAGAACTTTCAGAGACCCAGTACTTC; CDR3 protein: CASSQEGTELSETQYF
J gene: TRBJ1-1; D gene: NA; clone size: once; V gene: TRBV6-1; CDR3 length: 13; CDR3 DNA: TGTGCCAGCTCTGGAGGGTTAAAGGGGAGAGCTTTCTTT; CDR3 protein: CASSGGLKGRAFF
J gene: TRBJ2-1; D gene: NA; clone size: NA; V gene: TRBV12-3/TRBV12-4; CDR3 length: 13; CDR3 DNA: TGTGCTCGTCCCAAGCCTAATTGTAATGAGCAGTTCTTC; CDR3 protein: CARPKPNCNEQFF
J gene: TRBJ1-1; D gene: TRBD1; clone size: NA; V gene: TRBV5-1; CDR3 length: 15; CDR3 DNA: TGCGCCAGCAGCTTGGGCGGGACAGGTGATGGTGAAGCTTTCTTT; CDR3 protein: CASSLGGTGDGEAFF
J gene: TRBJ1-2; D gene: NA; clone size: once; V gene: TRBV19; CDR3 length: 11; CDR3 DNA: TGTGCCAGTCAGGGTTTAGTGGTCTACACCTTC; CDR3 protein: CASQGLVVYTF
J gene: TRBJ1-5; D gene: NA; clone size: once; V gene: TRBV19; CDR3 length: 14; CDR3 DNA: TGTGCCAGTAGTATCCTCGGGGGCAATCAGCCCCAGCATTTT; CDR3 protein: CASSILGGNQPQHF
J gene: TRBJ2-1; D gene: NA; clone size: NA; V gene: TRBV27; CDR3 length: 16; CDR3 DNA: TGTGCCAGCAGTTTTTGGGGAGCAAACCTCTACAATGAGCAGTTCTTC; CDR3 protein: CASSFWGANLYNEQFF
J gene: TRBJ1-4; D gene: NA; clone size: NA; V gene: TRBV29-1; CDR3 length: 15; CDR3 DNA: TGCAGCGTTGAAGATCGTTGGGGGGGCAGGTCAAAACTGTTTTTT; CDR3 protein: CSVEDRWGGRSKLFF
J gene: TRBJ1-3; D gene: NA; clone size: NA; V gene: TRBV18; CDR3 length: 16; CDR3 DNA: TGTGCCAGCTCACCTAGGGGGATGGTCTCTGGAAACACCATATATTTT; CDR3 protein: CASSPRGMVSGNTIYF
J gene: TRBJ1-2; D gene: NA; clone size: NA; V gene: TRBV7-2; CDR3 length: 12; CDR3 DNA: TGTGCCAGCAGCTCATCAGGGGCAGGCTACACCTTC; CDR3 protein: CASSSSGAGYTF
J gene: TRBJ1-3; D gene: NA; clone size: NA; V gene: TRBV28; CDR3 length: 13; CDR3 DNA: TGTGCCAGCAGTTTACGCCAGGGAAACACCATATATTTT; CDR3 protein: CASSLRQGNTIYF
J gene: TRBJ2-2; D gene: NA; clone size: NA; V gene: TRBV5-8; CDR3 length: 16; CDR3 DNA: TGTGCCAGCAGCTTAGGGGTAACAGGGAACACCGGGGAGCTGTTTTTT; CDR3 protein: CASSLGVTGNTGELFF
J gene: TRBJ1-4; D gene: NA; clone size: once; V gene: TRBV27; CDR3 length: 16; CDR3 DNA: TGTGCCAGCAGTTTATCCCTTCGGCTCGGAGGTGAAAAACTGTTTTTT; CDR3 protein: CASSLSLRLGGEKLFF
J gene: TRBJ2-1; D gene: TRBD2; clone size: NA; V gene: TRBV10-3; CDR3 length: 16; CDR3 DNA: TGTGCCATCAGCCCGCTCTGGGGGGGTAGTAGCAATGAGCAGTTCTTC; CDR3 protein: CAISPLWGGSSNEQFF
J gene: TRBJ1-2; D gene: TRBD1; clone size: NA; V gene: TRBV3-1/TRBV3-2; CDR3 length: 12; CDR3 DNA: TGTGCCAGCAACAGGGGGCTAGGTGGCTACACCTTC; CDR3 protein: CASNRGLGGYTF
J gene: TRBJ2-1; D gene: TRBD2; clone size: NA; V gene: TRBV11-2; CDR3 length: 16; CDR3 DNA: TGTGCCAGCAGCTTAGATCTCTGGACTAGCGCCGATGAGCAGTTCTTC; CDR3 protein: CASSLDLWTSADEQFF
J gene: TRBJ2-1; D gene: TRBD1; clone size: NA; V gene: TRBV7-9; CDR3 length: 17; CDR3 DNA: TGTGCCAGCAGGGGTCCCCCCCGACAGGGTACTTTAGATGAGCAGTTCTTC; CDR3 protein: CASRGPPRQGTLDEQFF
J gene: TRBJ1-1; D gene: TRBD1; clone size: NA; V gene: TRBV6-6; CDR3 length: 13; CDR3 DNA: TGTGCCAGCAGGCAGGGGGCAATCACTGAAGCTTTCTTT; CDR3 protein: CASRQGAITEAFF
J gene: TRBJ1-6; D gene: TRBD1; clone size: NA; V gene: TRBV5-1; CDR3 length: 18; CDR3 DNA: TGCGCCAGCAGCCCCGGGACAGCCGAGAGCTCCTATAATTCACCCCTCCACTTT; CDR3 protein: CASSPGTAESSYNSPLHF
J gene: TRBJ1-2; D gene: NA; clone size: NA; V gene: TRBV20-1; CDR3 length: 14; CDR3 DNA: TGCAGTGCTGGTGGGACTCCAGCTAACTATGGCTACACCTTC; CDR3 protein: CSAGGTPANYGYTF
J gene: TRBJ1-4; D gene: NA; clone size: NA; V gene: TRBV5-4; CDR3 length: 14; CDR3 DNA: TGTGCCAGCAGCTTGTTGGGGCAGGGTGAAAAACTGTTTTTT; CDR3 protein: CASSLLGQGEKLFF
J gene: TRBJ2-7; D gene: NA; clone size: NA; V gene: TRBV19; CDR3 length: 15; CDR3 DNA: TGTGCCAGTAGTAAGACGGGGGGCCATTCCTACGAGCAGTACTTC; CDR3 protein: CASSKTGGHSYEQYF
J gene: TRBJ2-2; D gene: TRBD1; clone size: once; V gene: TRBV6-1; CDR3 length: 15; CDR3 DNA: TGTGCCAGCAGTGAGAGACAGGGAAACACCGGGGAGCTGTTTTTT; CDR3 protein: CASSERQGNTGELFF
J gene: TRBJ2-2; D gene: TRBD2; clone size: once; V gene: TRBV19; CDR3 length: 16; CDR3 DNA: TGTGCCAGTAGTCCCCAGGCGGGGGGCAACACCGGGGAGCTGTTTTTT; CDR3 protein: CASSPQAGGNTGELFF
J gene: TRBJ1-1; D gene: TRBD1; clone size: NA; V gene: TRBV28; CDR3 length: 14; CDR3 DNA: TGTGCCAGCAGTGAAACAGGGGGCTACACTGAAGCTTTCTTT; CDR3 protein: CASSETGGYTEAFF
J gene: TRBJ2-7; D gene: TRBD2; clone size: NA; V gene: TRBV9; CDR3 length: 13; CDR3 DNA: TGTGCCAGCAGCGTTGGGACTACCTACGAGCAGTACTTC; CDR3 protein: CASSVGTTYEQYF
J gene: TRBJ1-2; D gene: TRBD1; clone size: NA; V gene: TRBV5-1; CDR3 length: 13; CDR3 DNA: TGCGCCAGCAGCTCGGGACAGGGCTATGGCTACACCTTC; CDR3 protein: CASSSGQGYGYTF
J gene: TRBJ1-1; D gene: TRBD1; clone size: NA; V gene: TRBV6-1; CDR3 length: 15; CDR3 DNA: TGTGCCAGCAGTGAAGCCGTGGACAGGGCCGCTGAAGCTTTCTTT; CDR3 protein: CASSEAVDRAAEAFF
J gene: TRBJ2-5; D gene: NA; clone size: NA; V gene: TRBV10-3; CDR3 length: 14; CDR3 DNA: TGTGCCATCAGTGAGAGCGCAGTCCAAGAGACCCAGTACTTC; CDR3 protein: CAISESAVQETQYF
J gene: TRBJ1-5; D gene: TRBD1; clone size: NA; V gene: TRBV28; CDR3 length: 14; CDR3 DNA: TGTGCCAGCAGTTTAAGGCAGGGGGTGGTGGCCCAGCATTTT; CDR3 protein: CASSLRQGVVAQHF
J gene: TRBJ1-6; D gene: NA; clone size: NA; V gene: TRBV6-4; CDR3 length: 20; CDR3 DNA: TGTGCCAGCAGTGCCCCACCCGGACTGTGCCTCAACTCCTATAATTCACCCCTCCACTTT; CDR3 protein: CASSAPPGLCLNSYNSPLHF
J gene: TRBJ2-4; D gene: TRBD2; clone size: NA; V gene: TRBV7-2; CDR3 length: 14; CDR3 DNA: TGTGCCAGCAGCTCGGGACTAGCGGTGGACATTCAGTACTTC; CDR3 protein: CASSSGLAVDIQYF
J gene: TRBJ2-7; D gene: NA; clone size: NA; V gene: TRBV5-6; CDR3 length: 18; CDR3 DNA: TGTGCCAGCAGCTTGGGGTCAGGGCAGGGGAATAACTGGAGCGAGCAGTACTTC; CDR3 protein: CASSLGSGQGNNWSEQYF
J gene: TRBJ1-2; D gene: NA; clone size: NA; V gene: TRBV6-5; CDR3 length: 15; CDR3 DNA: TGTGCCAGCAGTTACCGCAGGGGAAGTGGGTATGGCTACACCTTC; CDR3 protein: CASSYRRGSGYGYTF
J gene: TRBJ2-5; D gene: TRBD2; clone size: NA; V gene: TRBV9; CDR3 length: 16; CDR3 DNA: TGTGCCAGCAGCGTAGTTGCGGGAGGGATCCAAGAGACCCAGTACTTC; CDR3 protein: CASSVVAGGIQETQYF
J gene: TRBJ1-2; D gene: NA; clone size: NA; V gene: TRBV15; CDR3 length: 14; CDR3 DNA: TGTGCCACCAGCAGAGGGAGGGAGGGCTATGGCTACACCTTC; CDR3 protein: CATSRGREGYGYTF
J gene: TRBJ2-2; D gene: TRBD2; clone size: NA; V gene: TRBV5-1; CDR3 length: 17; CDR3 DNA: TGCGCCAGCAGCTTCCGTCTAGCGGGAGGGGACACCGGGGAGCTGTTTTTT; CDR3 protein: CASSFRLAGGDTGELFF
J gene: TRBJ2-2; D gene: NA; clone size: few; V gene: TRBV7-2; CDR3 length: 15; CDR3 DNA: TGTGCCAGCAGCTTAAAGCAGGGTGGTATCGGGGAGCTGTTTTTT; CDR3 protein: CASSLKQGGIGELFF
J gene: TRBJ1-6; D gene: NA; clone size: NA; V gene: TRBV19; CDR3 length: 17; CDR3 DNA: TGTGCCAGTAGTATTGGGTCTTCGGGCAGGGAACGTTCACCCCTCCACTTT; CDR3 protein: CASSIGSSGRERSPLHF
J gene: TRBJ2-7; D gene: TRBD2; clone size: NA; V gene: TRBV19; CDR3 length: 15; CDR3 DNA: TGTGCCAGTAGTATTTACGCGGGAGGCGTAGACGAGCAGTACTTC; CDR3 protein: CASSIYAGGVDEQYF
J gene: TRBJ2-5; D gene: NA; clone size: NA; V gene: TRBV7-3; CDR3 length: 13; CDR3 DNA: TGTGCCAGCAGCTATCGCAGCGGGGAGACCCAGTACTTC; CDR3 protein: CASSYRSGETQYF
J gene: TRBJ1-5; D gene: NA; clone size: NA; V gene: TRBV7-2; CDR3 length: 13; CDR3 DNA: TGTGCCAGCAGCTTAGACAGGGCCCAGCCCCAGCATTTT; CDR3 protein: CASSLDRAQPQHF
J gene: TRBJ1-1; D gene: NA; clone size: NA; V gene: TRBV20-1; CDR3 length: 15; CDR3 DNA: TGCAGTGCTAGTTCTGAAAAGGGAGGGGATCAGGAAGCTTTCTTT; CDR3 protein: CSASSEKGGDQEAFF